The TCR beta chain described here comes from a study of T cell repertoires in cytomegalovirus infection. Background on the study: The study used recently identified HLA-C-restricted and well-studied HLA-B-restricted CMV epitopes. CMV infection and matching HLA type were both indicated by public TCR beta signatures.

Each CDR3 protein gets one entry after TCRdb re-called the reads with MiXCR. In the table there are some 800,000 distinct CDR3 sequences, approximately 30% of which are singletons. This clonotype has a handful of counts. Its antigen is still unknown. Overall study results and limits: HLA-C-restricted CMV-specific TCR beta clonotypes were dominant in the ex vivo response. CMV carriers having the relevant HLA were flagged by cumulative public TCR beta family frequency.

The CDR3 contains 17 residues. CDR1 is MNHEY and CDR2 is SMNVEV in the germline V gene (reference sequence). Trimming took 2 bases from V and 2 from J; bases not matched to a gene: 9. The sample here was cultured CD8+ T cells from PBMCs, taken from culture after CMV antigen stimulation. This chain connects TRBV27 to TRBJ2-1; 7 nucleotides match TRBD1. The sequence derives from a human donor in good health (CMV status not recorded). Some clones in this sample may be carry-over from other donors' samples. As DNA, the CDR3 is TGTGCCAGCAGTTTAACAGGGGCCCACCACGCCTACAATGAGCAGTTCTTC. This gives the protein CASSLTGAHHAYNEQFF.